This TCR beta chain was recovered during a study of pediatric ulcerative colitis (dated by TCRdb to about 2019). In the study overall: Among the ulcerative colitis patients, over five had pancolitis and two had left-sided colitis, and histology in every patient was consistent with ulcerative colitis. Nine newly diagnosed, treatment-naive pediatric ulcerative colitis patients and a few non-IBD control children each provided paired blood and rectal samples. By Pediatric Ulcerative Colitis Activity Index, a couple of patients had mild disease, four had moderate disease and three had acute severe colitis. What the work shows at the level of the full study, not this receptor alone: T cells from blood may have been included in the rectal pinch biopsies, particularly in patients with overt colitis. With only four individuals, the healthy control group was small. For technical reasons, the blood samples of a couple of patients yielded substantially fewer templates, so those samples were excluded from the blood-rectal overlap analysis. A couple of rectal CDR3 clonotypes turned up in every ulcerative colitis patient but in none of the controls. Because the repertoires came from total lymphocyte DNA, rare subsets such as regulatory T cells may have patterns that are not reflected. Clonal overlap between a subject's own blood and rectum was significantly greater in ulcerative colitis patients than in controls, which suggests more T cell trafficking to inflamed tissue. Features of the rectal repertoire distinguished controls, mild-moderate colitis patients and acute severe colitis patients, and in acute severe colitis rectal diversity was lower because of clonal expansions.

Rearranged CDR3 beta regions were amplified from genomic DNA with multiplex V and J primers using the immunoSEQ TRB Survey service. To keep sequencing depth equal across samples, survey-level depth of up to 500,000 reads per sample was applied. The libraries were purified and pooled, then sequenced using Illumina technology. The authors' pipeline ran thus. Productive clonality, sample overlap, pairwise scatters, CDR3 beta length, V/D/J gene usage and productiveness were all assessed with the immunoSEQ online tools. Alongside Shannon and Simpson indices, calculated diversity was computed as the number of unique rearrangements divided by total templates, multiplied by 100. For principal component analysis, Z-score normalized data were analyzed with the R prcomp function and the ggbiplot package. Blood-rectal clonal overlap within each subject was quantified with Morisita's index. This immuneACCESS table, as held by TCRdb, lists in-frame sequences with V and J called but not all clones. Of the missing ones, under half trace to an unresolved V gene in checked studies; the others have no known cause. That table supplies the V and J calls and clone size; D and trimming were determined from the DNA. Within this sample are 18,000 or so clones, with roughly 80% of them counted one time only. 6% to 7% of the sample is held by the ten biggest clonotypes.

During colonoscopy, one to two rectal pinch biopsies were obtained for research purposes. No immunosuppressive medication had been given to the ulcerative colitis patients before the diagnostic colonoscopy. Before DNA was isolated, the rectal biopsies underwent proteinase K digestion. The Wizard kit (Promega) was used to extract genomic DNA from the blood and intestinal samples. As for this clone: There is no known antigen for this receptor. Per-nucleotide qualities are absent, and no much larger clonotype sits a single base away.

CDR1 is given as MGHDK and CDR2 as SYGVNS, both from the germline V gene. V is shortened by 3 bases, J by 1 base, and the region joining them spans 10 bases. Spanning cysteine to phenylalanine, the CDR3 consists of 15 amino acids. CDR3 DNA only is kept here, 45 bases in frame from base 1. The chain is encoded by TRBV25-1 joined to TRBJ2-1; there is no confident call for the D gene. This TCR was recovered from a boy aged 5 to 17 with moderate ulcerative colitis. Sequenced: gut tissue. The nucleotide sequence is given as TGTGCCAGCAGTGACAGTGGCGGTTCCTACAATGAGCAGTTCTTC. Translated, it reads CASSDSGGSYNEQFF.